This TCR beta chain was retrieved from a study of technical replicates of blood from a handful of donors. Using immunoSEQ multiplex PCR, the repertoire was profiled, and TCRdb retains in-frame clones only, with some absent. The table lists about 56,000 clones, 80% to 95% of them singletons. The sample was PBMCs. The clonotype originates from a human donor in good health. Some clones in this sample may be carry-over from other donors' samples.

CDR3 in DNA: TGTGCCACCAGCAGCAACAGGGGCAACTATGGCTACACCTTC. Encoded protein: CATSSNRGNYGYTF. This chain connects TRBV15 to TRBJ1-2, with TRBD1 matching 7 bases. Germline CDR1 and CDR2: LNHNV and YYDKDF (reference sequence). The J segment lost 2 bases and the V segment lost 3 bases, leaving 3 bases of the junction unmatched. CDR3 length: 14 amino acids.